The 24 T cell receptor beta chains given below trace back to one sample, sequenced in a study of cytomegalovirus exposure and HLA in healthy donors. PCR employed 60 Vbeta and 13 Jbeta primers. Clones were read by immunoSEQ multiplex PCR, and TCRdb kept only the in-frame ones, dropping some. The data hold roughly 100,000 clones, with around 77% observed a single time. Material for sequencing was PBMCs. These receptors all stem from a man between 45 and 60 years old in good health and CMV-seropositive.

This sequence joins TRBV7-2 and TRBJ2-7; no firm D call. Germline V gene sequence: CDR1 SGHTA, CDR2 FQGNSA. With 0 bases removed from V and 4 bases from J, the gap between germline ends came to 7 bases. The CDR3 extends over 13 amino acids. This chain's CDR3 is CASSLATEYEQYF. As DNA, the CDR3 is TGTGCCAGCAGCTTAGCGACGGAGTACGAGCAGTACTTC.

This clone came up once. The chain carries TRBV9 and TRBJ2-5, with TRBD2 identical over 11 bases. The CDR3 is 15 residues long. The V gene end was trimmed by 0 bases and the J gene end by 5 bases; junction bases not matched to a gene: 3. Germline loops: CDR1 SGDLS, CDR2 YYNGEE. The CDR3, as DNA: TGTGCCAGCAGCGTAGGGCTAGCGGGAGGTGAGACCCAGTACTTC. Amino acids: CASSVGLAGGETQYF.

This clone has only a few counts. The chain links TRBV6-1 to TRBJ2-6; D gene ambiguous. The CDR3 sequence is 15 residues long. With 6 bases removed from V and 0 bases from J, the gap between germline ends came to 9 bases. Germline V gene sequence: CDR1 MNHNS, CDR2 SASEGT. The chain's CDR3 is CASSPESSGANVLTF. The CDR3 nucleotides read TGTGCCAGCAGCCCGGAGAGCTCTGGGGCCAACGTCCTGACTTTC.

The chain carries TRBV5-1 and TRBJ2-1; D is possibly TRBD2 (5 bases). Per the germline V gene, CDR1 is SGHRS and CDR2 is YFSETQ. The CDR3 runs 19 residues. V was trimmed by 0 bases and J by 0 bases, leaving 19 bases between them. The CDR3 loop is CASSLEAMRALSSYNEQFF. The CDR3, as DNA: TGCGCCAGCAGCTTGGAGGCTATGCGGGCCCTAAGCTCCTACAATGAGCAGTTCTTC.

This clone was detected a few times. This CDR3 is CASSLGQANQPQHF. The CDR3 DNA reads as TGTGCCAGCAGTTTAGGACAGGCCAATCAGCCCCAGCATTTT. The V gene is TRBV28, the J gene TRBJ1-5; 7 nucleotides agree with TRBD1. V shed 2 bases and J 3 bases; nucleotides not matched to a gene: 1. The CDR3 covers 14 residues. CDR1 and CDR2 from the germline V gene are MDHEN and SYDVKM.

On this clone: Because the CDR3's place on the DNA is in doubt, the DNA is left out and the CDR3 is given as listed by TCRdb. The chain links TRBV11-2 to TRBJ2-1; the table's D call of TRBD2 was not tested on the DNA. Ends included, the CDR3 has 14 residues. Germline V gene sequence: CDR1 SGHAT, CDR2 FQNNGV. CDR3 in amino acids: CASRRAGSFGEQFF.

The rearrangement joins TRBV6-1 to TRBJ2-7, with D unresolved. The CDR3 runs to 15 residues. The germline CDR1 and CDR2 sequences are MNHNS and SASEGT. V lost 0 bases and J 4 bases, leaving 13 bases between the germline ends. The CDR3 coding sequence is TGTGCCAGCAGTGAAGCAAGTCGGTTCGGGTACGAGCAGTACTTC. Amino acids: CASSEASRFGYEQYF.

The CDR3 here is CASSETGSGQPQHF. CDR3 in DNA: TGCGCCAGCAGCGAGACAGGGTCAGGGCAGCCCCAGCATTTT. This chain connects TRBV5-1 to TRBJ1-5; TRBD1 matches 7 bases. The CDR3 has 14 residues. Looked up from germline, CDR1 is SGHRS and CDR2 is YFSETQ. Trimming at V came to 4 bases and at J to 7 bases, leaving 8 bases not matched to a gene.

Turning to this clone: One end of the junction does not line up with germline, which may come from a read error. The V call is TRBV7-9, the J call TRBJ2-2, with D tentatively TRBD1 (7 bases). Germline V gene sequence: CDR1 SEHNR, CDR2 FQNEAQ (reference sequence). The CDR3 consists of 16 residues. The CDR3, as DNA: TGTTCCAGCAGCTCAACTCGGGCAGGGGGGACCGGGGAGCTGTTTTTT. As protein: CSSSSTRAGGTGELFF.

The chain carries TRBV9 and TRBJ2-7; 8 nucleotides match TRBD2. The CDR3 spans 14 residues. Germline loops: CDR1 SGDLS, CDR2 YYNGEE. The junction had 5 bases not matched to a gene; V was cut back by 2 bases and J by 4 bases. CDR3 coding DNA: TGTGCCAGCAGCGTCGGCAGCGGGAGTTACGAGCAGTACTTC. This codes for CASSVGSGSYEQYF.

The CDR3 here is CASSSLSGASTDTQYF. CDR3 nucleotides: TGTGCCAGCAGTTCCCTTAGCGGGGCTAGCACAGATACGCAGTATTTT. This chain uses TRBV6-5 with TRBJ2-3, with 8 nucleotides matching TRBD2. Germline lookup yields CDR1 MNHEY and CDR2 SVGAGI. This CDR3 is 16 amino acids long. After removal of 4 bases from V and 0 bases from J, the junction contained 6 bases not matched to a gene.

The chain uses TRBV28 and TRBJ2-5, with D maybe TRBD2 (7 bases). Trimming left V 5 bases short and J 1 base short, with 14 bases between. The length of the CDR3 is 15 residues. Germline V gene lookup returns CDR1 MDHEN and CDR2 SYDVKM. This CDR3 reads CASSVGGPVQETQYF. The CDR3 DNA reads as TGTGCCAGCAGTGTCGGGGGGCCCGTCCAAGAGACCCAGTACTTC. Complete variable domain (other parts from reference TRBV28 and TRBJ2-5): DVKVTQSSRYLVKRTGEKVFLECVQDMDHENMFWYRQDPGLGLRLIYFSYDVKMKEKGDIPEGYSVSREKKERFSLILESASTNQTSMYLCASSVGGPVQETQYFGPGTRLLVL.

V usage is TRBV7-2 and J usage is TRBJ2-3; the match to TRBD2 covers 13 bases. Germline-derived CDR1 and CDR2 are SGHTA and FQGNSA. V lost 5 bases to trimming and J lost 6 bases; unmatched junction nucleotides: 8. The CDR3 is made up of 16 amino acids. The CDR3 reads CASSPRLAGGSDTQYF. The CDR3, as DNA: TGTGCCAGCAGCCCGAGACTAGCGGGAGGATCCGATACGCAGTATTTT.

The V call is TRBV6-5, the J call TRBJ1-1, with 8 nucleotides matching TRBD1. The CDR3 spans 15 residues. The germline CDR1 and CDR2 sequences are MNHEY and SVGAGI. J lost 1 base, V lost 5 bases, and 6 bases had no gene match. The CDR3 is CASSRTGTGNTEAFF. CDR3 sequence (DNA): TGTGCCAGCAGTCGGACCGGGACAGGGAACACTGAAGCTTTCTTT.

The V call is TRBV9, the J call TRBJ2-3; D gene unclear. This CDR3 is 11 amino acids long. V lost 4 bases and J 4 bases, leaving 4 bases between the germline ends. CDR1 SGDLS and CDR2 YYNGEE come from the germline V gene. The CDR3 here is CASSTSDTQYF. The DNA for the CDR3 is TGTGCCAGCAGCACTTCAGATACGCAGTATTTT.

Of note for this clone: One end of the junction does not line up with germline, which may come from a read error. The V call is TRBV7-9, the J call TRBJ2-1; D is possibly TRBD2 (5 bases). Germline CDR1 reads SEHNR; CDR2 reads FQNEAQ (reference sequence). The length of the CDR3 is 12 residues. The CDR3 coding sequence is TGTTCCAGCTGCCCCGGGAACAATGAGCAGTTCTTC. Its protein product is CSSCPGNNEQFF. The complete variable domain, with remaining parts taken from reference TRBV7-9 and TRBJ2-1, reads DTGVSQNPRHKITKRGQNVTFRCDPISEHNRLYWYRQTLGQGPEFLTYFQNEAQLEKSRLLSDRFSAERPKGSFSTLEIQRTEQGDSAMYLCSSCPGNNEQFFGPGTRLTVL.

DNA for the CDR3: TGTGCCAGCAGCGTAGACGTGGGCTTTACAAGCACAGATACGCAGTATTTT. Protein product: CASSVDVGFTSTDTQYF. The rearrangement uses TRBV9 and TRBJ2-3; D is uncertain. Deletions cut 0 bases from V and 0 bases from J, with 14 bases between. This CDR3 contains 17 residues. Germline CDR1 reads SGDLS; CDR2 reads YYNGEE.

The rearrangement joins TRBV10-3 to TRBJ2-1, with TRBD1 identical over 11 bases. CDR1 ENHRY and CDR2 SYGVKD come from the germline V gene. This CDR3 is built from 13 residues. V shed 7 bases and J 6 bases; nucleotides not matched to a gene: 2. The DNA for the CDR3 is TGTGCCATCAAGGGACAGGGGGGCAATGAGCAGTTCTTC. It specifies CAIKGQGGNEQFF.

The chain uses TRBV27 and TRBJ2-1; 8 nucleotides agree with TRBD1. The CDR3 is 15 amino acids. Trimming at V came to 5 bases and at J to 3 bases, leaving 6 bases not matched to a gene. Germline V gene sequence: CDR1 MNHEY, CDR2 SMNVEV (reference sequence). The CDR3 DNA is TGTGCCAGCAGTGAGACAGGGGCTAACTACAATGAGCAGTTCTTC. Translated: CASSETGANYNEQFF.

The chain recombines TRBV2 with TRBJ2-1; the match to TRBD2 covers 11 bases. This CDR3 region has 15 residues. V shed 7 bases, J shed 3 bases, and the junction held 5 bases outside the gene matches. Germline V gene sequence: CDR1 SNHLY, CDR2 FYNNEI. The CDR3 is CASKLAGVLYNEQFF. CDR3 nucleotides: TGTGCCAGCAAACTAGCGGGAGTGCTCTACAATGAGCAGTTCTTC.

This clone was seen a single time. The chain couples TRBV6-1 to TRBJ2-7; 11 bases fit TRBD2. Losses at the gene ends were 1 base for V and 6 bases for J; bases not matched to a gene: 11. The CDR3 runs 17 residues. The germline V gene has CDR1 MNHNS and CDR2 SASEGT. The CDR3, as DNA: TGTGCCAGCAGTGAAGGGGTAGCGGGAGGGGGTTCGGTCGAGCAGTACTTC. Protein sequence: CASSEGVAGGGSVEQYF.

The chain couples TRBV7-8 to TRBJ2-3; the D is unclear. Trimming removed 1 base at V and 1 base at J, with 15 bases between. The CDR3 length is 17 residues. Germline V gene lookup returns CDR1 SGHVS and CDR2 FQNEAQ. The CDR3 sequence is CASSLVSAGEGTDTQYF. The CDR3 coding sequence is TGTGCCAGCAGCTTAGTTTCGGCAGGTGAAGGCACAGATACGCAGTATTTT. The full variable domain, its missing parts supplied by reference TRBV7-8 and TRBJ2-3, is GAGVSQSPRYKVAKRGQDVALRCDPISGHVSLFWYQQALGQGPEFLTYFQNEAQLDKSGLPSDRFFAERPEGSVSTLKIQRTQQEDSAVYLCASSLVSAGEGTDTQYFGPGTRLTVL.

The V gene is TRBV27, the J gene TRBJ2-2; 10 bases align to TRBD1. V shed 7 bases and J 7 bases; nucleotides not matched to a gene: 15. Germline values: CDR1 MNHEY, CDR2 SMNVEV (reference sequence). The length of the CDR3 is 17 residues. In DNA form, the CDR3 reads TGTGCCAGCACCCGTCACGGACAGGGGGTAGTCGGCGGGGAGCTGTTTTTT. Encoded protein: CASTRHGQGVVGGELFF.

The genes are TRBV11-2 and TRBJ2-2, with 7 bases matching TRBD1. Losses at the gene ends were 5 bases for V and 4 bases for J; bases not matched to a gene: 7. Germline CDR1 is SGHAT and CDR2 is FQNNGV. The CDR3 runs to 15 residues. The CDR3 DNA follows: TGTGCCAGCAGCCCGCCGACAGGGCCCACCGGGGAGCTGTTTTTT. Translated, it gives CASSPPTGPTGELFF. Supplemented by reference TRBV11-2 and TRBJ2-2, the full variable domain reads EAGVAQSPRYKIIEKRQSVAFWCNPISGHATLYWYQQILGQGPKLLIQFQNNGVVDDSQLPKDRFSAERLKGVDSTLKIQPAKLEDSAVYLCASSPPTGPTGELFFGEGSRLTVL.